This TCR beta chain was sequenced in a study of radiotherapy plus CTLA-4 blockade in lung cancer (dated by TCRdb to 2016 to 2019). Background for the entire study: Objective responses occurred in roughly 19% of enrolled patients, and about 33% achieved disease control.

The library came from the immunoSEQ multiplex PCR assay. The table was pulled from immuneACCESS by TCRdb, which kept in-frame rearrangements only. Such tables lose some clones; where checked, under half of the loss comes from unresolved V genes, and the rest has no known cause. This sample is represented by just under 60,000 clones; 77% of them were singletons. The biggest ten clones account for less than 4.5% of the sample. The paper's findings and limits, for the study overall: After treatment with radiotherapy and ipilimumab, TCR clones that originated in tumors expanded in peripheral blood. The strongest predictors of response were reported to be early dynamic shifts in blood T cell clones along with a rise in serum interferon-beta following radiation.

The study tested focal radiation therapy combined with CTLA-4 blockade (ipilimumab) in patients with chemo-refractory metastatic non-small-cell lung cancer. In regard to this clone: The antigen it binds to is not known. No much larger clone exists at a distance of one base, and base qualities are not known.

The CDR1 and CDR2 encoded by the germline V gene are SQVTM and ANQGSEA. Trimming takes 1 base off V and 6 bases off J; junction bases not matched to a gene: 7. The CDR3 holds 14 amino acids from the cysteine to the phenylalanine. The only DNA kept is the CDR3, 42 bases in frame from the first base. The rearranged chain carries TRBV29-1 and TRBJ1-2, and 8 junctional nucleotides match TRBD1. Here the sequenced sample was peripheral blood, taken from a patient treated with radiotherapy plus ipilimumab. This TCR came from a human donor with non-small cell lung cancer who had a partial response to radiotherapy plus ipilimumab. The CDR3: CSVEGGRGRDGYTF. The sequenced DNA is TGCAGCGTTGAAGGGGGCAGGGGGCGGGATGGCTACACCTTC.